What follows are 15 T cell receptor beta chains derived from one specimen sequenced in a study of OX40 agonist ivuxolimab in advanced cancers. Clones were sequenced by immunoSEQ multiplex PCR, and TCRdb holds only the in-frame ones, with some missing. In the table there are tens of thousands of clones, around 80% of which are singletons. The source material was CD4+ or CD8+ T cells sorted from blood, sampled in a trial of the OX40 agonist ivuxolimab. These receptors were obtained from an adult with an advanced solid tumor such as melanoma, head and neck, liver or kidney cancer.

This clone was seen a handful of times. V gene TRBV9 combines with J gene TRBJ2-7, with 7 nucleotides matching TRBD2. The CDR3 is 16 residues long. CDR1 is SGDLS and CDR2 is YYNGEE in the germline V gene. The ends lost 4 bases at V and 0 bases at J; junction bases unmatched: 10. CDR3 protein: CASSPSAGGGSYEQYF. The CDR3 nucleotides read TGTGCCAGCAGCCCCTCGGCAGGCGGGGGCTCCTACGAGCAGTACTTC.

This clone was recorded a few times. The V and J genes are TRBV7-2 and TRBJ1-5; TRBD1 might be the D (5 bases). The CDR3 runs 16 residues. The V gene lost 1 base and the J gene lost 4 bases, with 14 bases spanning the gap. Looked up from germline, CDR1 is SGHTA and CDR2 is FQGNSA. CDR3 sequence (DNA): TGTGCCAGCAGCTTAGGGTCCCCGACAGCAAATCAGCCCCAGCATTTT. Translating gives CASSLGSPTANQPQHF.

The rearrangement uses TRBV5-1 and TRBJ2-2, with D maybe TRBD1 (5 bases). The germline CDR1 and CDR2 sequences are SGHRS and YFSETQ. CDR3 size: 13 residues. V shed 6 bases and J shed 4 bases, with 10 bases lying between them. The CDR3 is CASTRQTTGELFF. The DNA of the CDR3 is TGCGCCAGCACCCGACAGACCACCGGGGAGCTGTTTTTT.

The CDR3 DNA reads TGTGCCAGCAGCCAGACTGCAGGGGGCTGGGACGAGCAGTACTTC. Amino acid sequence: CASSQTAGGWDEQYF. V usage is TRBV7-3 and J usage is TRBJ2-7, with TRBD1 identical over 8 bases. This CDR3 spans 15 amino acids. Per germline, CDR1 SGHTA and CDR2 FQGTGA. V lost 5 bases, J lost 5 bases, and 11 bases stayed unmatched.

The gene calls are TRBV4-1 and TRBJ2-2; possible D gene TRBD2, 7 bases. Trimming shortened V by 2 bases and J by 5 bases, and 30 bases separated the two germline ends. The CDR3 has 21 amino acids. From germline, CDR1 is MGHRA and CDR2 YSYEKL. The chain's CDR3 is CASSQSPGGLTGGSRTGELFF. CDR3 coding DNA: TGCGCCAGCAGCCAATCCCCGGGGGGACTCACCGGGGGCTCCAGGACCGGGGAGCTGTTTTTT.

This clone has only one observation. The chain recombines TRBV6-4 with TRBJ2-3; D might be TRBD2 (6 bases). The CDR3 sequence is 13 residues long. Trimming shortened V by 10 bases and J by 2 bases, and 13 bases separated the two germline ends. CDR1 and CDR2 from the germline V gene are MRHNA and SNTAGT. CDR3 loop: CATSTGATDTQYF. CDR3 coding DNA: TGTGCCACCTCTACGGGAGCCACAGATACGCAGTATTTT.

A few counts support this clone. This chain joins TRBV6-4 and TRBJ2-2, with no clear D. The CDR3 contains 14 residues. CDR1 is MRHNA, CDR2 SNTAGT, per germline. The V gene lost 6 bases and the J gene lost 6 bases, with 14 bases spanning the gap. CDR3 nucleotides: TGTGCCAGCAGCGAGACGGTGGACGCCGGGGAGCTGTTTTTT. This encodes CASSETVDAGELFF.

This clone is medium-sized. The chain employs TRBV7-3 and TRBJ2-2; possibly TRBD1 or TRBD2 for D (5 bases each). The ends were cut back, 4 bases at V and 7 bases at J, with 16 bases in the middle. This CDR3 comprises 15 residues. CDR1 and CDR2 (germline): SGHTA, FQGTGA. The DNA of the CDR3 is TGTGCCAGCAGCTCCTCCCGGGACCGAGTCGGGGAGCTGTTTTTT. This sequence encodes CASSSSRDRVGELFF. Complete variable domain (other parts from reference TRBV7-3 and TRBJ2-2): GAGVSQTPSNKVTEKGKYVELRCDPISGHTALYWYRQSLGQGPEFLIYFQGTGAADDSGLPNDRFFAVRPEGSVSTLKIQRTERGDSAVYLCASSSSRDRVGELFFGEGSRLTVL.

This chain connects TRBV27 to TRBJ1-1; TRBD1 is a possible D gene (5 bases). Per the germline V gene, CDR1 is MNHEY and CDR2 is SMNVEV (reference sequence). Trimming took off 5 bases at V and 7 bases at J, with 11 bases between the two ends. This CDR3 has 12 amino acids. CDR3 residues: CASSSGAYEAFF. The CDR3, as DNA: TGTGCCAGCAGTAGTGGGGCCTATGAAGCTTTCTTT.

V gene TRBV6-1 combines with J gene TRBJ1-5; the D is unclear. Germline lookup yields CDR1 MNHNS and CDR2 SASEGT. V lost 2 bases and J 5 bases, leaving 16 bases between the germline ends. The CDR3 is 16 residues long. The CDR3 region has the DNA TGTGCCAGCAGTGAATTGTCTTTCACAGCCCATCAGCCCCAGCATTTT. It is translated as CASSELSFTAHQPQHF.

V is TRBV5-6 and J is TRBJ2-3, with TRBD2 matching over 7 bases. Germline CDR1 SGHDT, CDR2 YYEEEE. V was pared by 9 bases and J by 1 base, with 14 bases of the junction left unmatched. CDR3 size: 16 residues. CDR3 sequence reads: CATPGYGGFRTDTQYF. The DNA of the CDR3 is TGTGCCACCCCTGGTTACGGGGGGTTCCGCACAGATACGCAGTATTTT.

Here the CDR3 DNA reads TGTGCCAGCAGCTTGACCCGGGACGACCCGAACACCGGGGAGCTGTTTTTT. Its translation is CASSLTRDDPNTGELFF. The V and J genes are TRBV9 and TRBJ2-2; D is possibly TRBD1 or TRBD2 (5 bases each). The ends were cut back, 4 bases at V and 0 bases at J, with 16 bases in the middle. The V gene's germline CDR1 is SGDLS and CDR2 YYNGEE. There are 17 residues in the CDR3.

The chain joins TRBV6-4 to TRBJ1-6; D may be TRBD1 (5 bases). V lost 3 bases, J lost 16 bases, and 16 bases lay in between. Germline CDR1 is MRHNA and CDR2 is SNTAGT. The CDR3 is 13 amino acids. The CDR3 bases are TGTGCCAGCAGTGATAGCGGGCAGGGAAAGCTCCACTTT. Translating gives CASSDSGQGKLHF.

This clone was observed a few times. This sequence joins TRBV9 and TRBJ2-1, with 7 bases matching TRBD1. V lost 0 bases and J lost 2; bases outside the gene matches: 11. This CDR3 contains 18 residues. Germline V CDR1 and CDR2: SGDLS, YYNGEE. The CDR3 loop is CASSVASGQDFTYNEQFF. Written as DNA, the CDR3 is TGTGCCAGCAGCGTAGCCTCCGGACAGGATTTCACCTACAATGAGCAGTTCTTC.

Written as DNA, the CDR3 is TGTGTCAGAAGCCCACGGACTAGCGGGAGTATTGGGAATGAGCAGTTCTTC. Translation gives CVRSPRTSGSIGNEQFF. The chain joins TRBV7-5 to TRBJ2-1; TRBD2, the table's D call, lacks a check against the DNA. TRBV7-5 is assigned pseudogene status. The CDR3 has 17 amino acids.